The 9 T cell receptor beta chains reported below all come from one sample, sequenced in a study of blood T cells in healthy people across ages. The second PCR ran roughly 6 to 11 cycles with a sample-barcoded 5' primer and J-beta primers. TCRdb reprocessed the 5' RACE reads with MiXCR, giving one entry per CDR3 protein. This sample carries about 1,400,000 distinct CDR3 sequences, approximately 59% of them seen once, and the ten largest clones take more than 6%. What was sequenced was blood. The receptors originated from a man between 18 and 29 years old in good health.

This clonotype was observed a few times. V and J are TRBV12-3 or TRBV12-4 and TRBJ2-3; 7 bases agree with TRBD1. The trim removed 6 bases at V and 5 bases at J, leaving 11 bases unmatched. The CDR3 sequence is 15 residues long. The CDR3 is CASSVRDSYRDTQYF. As DNA, the CDR3 is TGTGCCAGCAGCGTCAGGGACAGCTACCGAGATACGCAGTATTTT.

The chain recombines TRBV14 with TRBJ1-4; D gene ambiguous. The germline V and J ends were trimmed by 5 bases and 7 bases, with 14 bases remaining between them. The germline CDR1 and CDR2 sequences are SGHDN and FVKESK. This CDR3 comprises 14 residues. CDR3 coding DNA: TGTGCCAGCAGCGCGAGGAAGAATGGTGAAAAACTGTTTTTT. Protein: CASSARKNGEKLFF.

The V and J genes are TRBV5-1 and TRBJ2-3, with 7 bases matching TRBD1. V was pared by 0 bases and J by 2 bases, with 3 bases of the junction left unmatched. The CDR3 contains 15 residues. The germline CDR1 and CDR2 sequences are SGHRS and YFSETQ. CDR3 DNA sequence: TGCGCCAGCAGCTTGGCGGACAGGCTCACAGATACGCAGTATTTT. Translation gives CASSLADRLTDTQYF.

This clonotype appeared a single time. This chain links TRBV12-3 or TRBV12-4 with TRBJ1-3; no definite D call. V lost 10 bases and J 0 bases, leaving 13 bases between the germline ends. The CDR3 loop spans 14 amino acids. In DNA, the CDR3 is TGTGCCACCAAGGGTGATCTCTCTGGAAACACCATATATTTT. Its protein is CATKGDLSGNTIYF.

The J gene is TRBJ1-2, the V gene TRBV27, with a tentative D call TRBD1 (5 bases). Trimming cost V 6 bases and J 10 bases, with 21 bases left between them. Per the germline V gene, CDR1 is MNHEY and CDR2 is SMNVEV (reference sequence). The CDR3 length is 14 residues. DNA for the CDR3: TGTGCCAGCAGCCAACGGGACGGTCTTAATGCCTACACCTTC. Translated: CASSQRDGLNAYTF.

This rearrangement joins TRBV6-1 to TRBJ2-7; 10 bases align to TRBD2. The germline V gene encodes CDR1 MNHNS and CDR2 SASEGT. Trimming removed 3 bases from V and 1 base from J; junction bases left unmatched: 9. This CDR3 is built from 17 residues. Written as DNA, the CDR3 is TGTGCCAGCAGTGACAATATAGCGGGGGGACATTCCTACGAGCAGTACTTC. It specifies CASSDNIAGGHSYEQYF.

This clonotype showed up just a few times. This CDR3 reads CASSLTSGQGRFEQYF. CDR3 DNA sequence: TGTGCCAGCAGCTTAACATCGGGACAGGGGAGATTCGAGCAGTACTTC. The genes are TRBV7-2 and TRBJ2-7; TRBD1 matches 10 bases. Germline values: CDR1 SGHTA, CDR2 FQGNSA. CDR3 length equals 16 residues. Trimming took 2 bases from V and 6 from J; bases not matched to a gene: 10.

This clonotype has a handful of counts. The chain combines TRBV27 with TRBJ1-6; TRBD1 might be the D (6 bases). V gave up 3 bases and J gave up 0 bases, with 12 bases separating them. Looked up from germline, CDR1 is MNHEY and CDR2 is SMNVEV (reference sequence). This CDR3 has 17 amino acids. In DNA form, the CDR3 reads TGTGCCAGCAGTTTGCACGACAGGAGCTCCTATAATTCACCCCTCCACTTT. Amino acids: CASSLHDRSSYNSPLHF.

The rearrangement uses TRBV7-9 and TRBJ2-1; perhaps TRBD2 as D (5 bases). Per the germline V gene, CDR1 is SEHNR and CDR2 is FQNEAQ (reference sequence). V was shortened by 1 base and J by 5 bases, with 9 bases between the two germline ends. The CDR3 length is 14 residues. DNA for the CDR3: TGTGCCAGCAGCTTAGGGGAGCTACACAATGAGCAGTTCTTC. Translating gives CASSLGELHNEQFF.